The next 18 T cell receptor beta chains were all read from a single sample in a study of control samples from healthy donors and cancer patients. Profiling relied on immunoSEQ multiplex PCR, and the TCRdb table lists in-frame clones only, not all of them. Found here are approximately 150,000 clones, 85% to 90% of them singletons; the top ten hold approximately 1.6%. The sample taken for sequencing was blood. The receptors here all came from a man between 18 and 35 years old in good health.

This clone was seen just once. This chain uses TRBV3-1 (or the pseudogene TRBV3-2) with TRBJ1-5; D is unresolved. The germline V gene encodes CDR1 LGHDT and CDR2 YNNKEL (reference sequence). The germline V and J ends were trimmed by 1 base and 2 bases, with 12 bases remaining between them. CDR3 length: 16 amino acids. CDR3 sequence reads: CASSQGVDSCNQPQHF. The DNA of the CDR3 is TGTGCCAGCAGCCAAGGCGTGGACTCATGCAATCAGCCCCAGCATTTT.

This clone has a single count. The chain is built from TRBV21-1 and TRBJ2-7; TRBD2, the D gene given by the table, was not confirmed from the DNA. TRBV21-1 is tagged as a pseudogene. The CDR3 has 15 amino acids. Here the CDR3 DNA reads TGTGCCGGGCAGACGGACGGGGGGCCGACCTACGAGCAGTACTTC. Translating gives CAGQTDGGPTYEQYF.

This chain joins TRBV7-3 and TRBJ2-5; D call uncertain. V was pared by 0 bases and J by 5 bases, with 10 bases between. Germline CDR1 and CDR2: SGHTA and FQGTGA. There are 14 residues in the CDR3. The CDR3 bases are TGTGCCAGCAGCTTAACGGTGGGGTCCGAGACCCAGTACTTC. Amino acids: CASSLTVGSETQYF.

The chain combines TRBV3-1 (or the pseudogene TRBV3-2) with TRBJ2-3; maybe TRBD2 (6 bases). The V gene's germline CDR1 is LGHDT and CDR2 YNNKEL (reference sequence). The CDR3 is 16 residues long. Trimming removed 6 bases at V and 2 bases at J, with 18 bases between. The CDR3 DNA is TGTGCCAGCAGTCATGACCAGGGACTTTACACAGATACGCAGTATTTT. Encoded protein: CASSHDQGLYTDTQYF.

This clone showed up just once. The gene calls are TRBV24-1 and TRBJ1-5, with TRBD1 identical over 7 bases. CDR1 KGHDR and CDR2 SFDVKD come from the germline V gene. This CDR3 region has 13 residues. With V trimmed by 6 bases and J by 6 bases, 4 bases remained unmatched. The CDR3 DNA sequence: TGTGCCACCAGTAGACAGGGTGGTCAGCCCCAGCATTTT. As protein: CATSRQGGQPQHF.

The chain joins TRBV29-1 to TRBJ1-2, with D maybe TRBD1 (5 bases). Germline CDR1 and CDR2: SQVTM and ANQGSEA. Trimming pared 1 base from V and 8 bases from J, leaving 17 bases between. The CDR3 length is 14 residues. The CDR3 region has the DNA TGCAGCGTTGAAGGGGACGGGGGTCTAGGCGGCTACACCTTC. Protein sequence: CSVEGDGGLGGYTF. The variable domain in full, with the rest retrieved from reference TRBV29-1 and TRBJ1-2, is SAVISQKPSRDICQRGTSLTIQCQVDSQVTMMFWYRQQPGQSLTLIATANQGSEATYESGFVIDKFPISRPNLTFSTLTVSNMSPEDSSIYLCSVEGDGGLGGYTFGSGTRLTVV.

The chain joins TRBV6-5 to TRBJ2-5; the match to TRBD2 covers 10 bases. Germline lookup yields CDR1 MNHEY and CDR2 SVGAGI. This CDR3 spans 14 amino acids. The V and J ends lost 7 bases and 5 bases, in that order; junction bases with no gene match: 7. The CDR3 nucleotides are TGTGCCAGCACCCTAGCGGGGGTGGGGGAGACCCAGTACTTC. It encodes CASTLAGVGETQYF.

This chain links TRBV5-6 with TRBJ1-2; 7 nucleotides agree with TRBD1. Germline V gene lookup returns CDR1 SGHDT and CDR2 YYEEEE. J lost 3 bases, V lost 4 bases, and 6 bases had no gene match. This CDR3 has 14 residues. The CDR3 DNA is TGTGCCAGCAGCATCGGGACAGTTTACTATGGCTACACCTTC. Protein product: CASSIGTVYYGYTF.

This clone was found a few times. The chain joins TRBV6-2 or TRBV6-3 to TRBJ1-6; D remains ambiguous. This CDR3 spans 15 amino acids. Per the germline V gene, CDR1 is MNHEY and CDR2 is SVGEGT. Trimming removed 3 bases at V and 9 bases at J, with 15 bases between. CDR3: CASSYLRTYVSPLHF. The DNA for the CDR3 is TGTGCCAGCAGTTATCTTCGTACGTACGTTTCACCCCTCCACTTT.

The chain is built from TRBV9 and TRBJ1-3, with D tentatively TRBD1 (5 bases). The germline V gene encodes CDR1 SGDLS and CDR2 YYNGEE. This CDR3 comprises 15 residues. V was cut by 4 bases and J by 1 base, with 12 bases left in between. The CDR3 loop is CASSPSAGSGNTIYF. The CDR3 DNA reads TGTGCCAGCAGCCCCTCGGCAGGGTCTGGAAACACCATATATTTT.

The chain joins TRBV20-1 to TRBJ2-4; D is unresolved. In germline, CDR1 is DFQATT, CDR2 SNEGSKA (reference sequence). V shed 6 bases and J shed 1 base, with 13 bases lying between them. The CDR3 runs to 14 residues. The CDR3 coding sequence is TGCAGTGCAAGTCCGGTGGAGGCCAAAAACATTCAGTACTTC. Its translation is CSASPVEAKNIQYF.

This sequence joins TRBV20-1 and TRBJ1-5; 8 nucleotides align to TRBD1. J lost 4 bases, V lost 3 bases, and 8 bases had no gene match. The CDR3 has 15 residues. Germline lookup yields CDR1 DFQATT and CDR2 SNEGSKA (reference sequence). The DNA for the CDR3 is TGCAGTGCTAGTCACGGACAGGGAGGAAATCAGCCCCAGCATTTT. It is translated as CSASHGQGGNQPQHF.

V usage is TRBV5-1 and J usage is TRBJ1-6; 8 nucleotides align to TRBD1. The CDR3 consists of 14 residues. The V gene's germline CDR1 is SGHRS and CDR2 YFSETQ. J lost 9 bases, V lost 4 bases, and 6 bases had no gene match. The chain's CDR3 is CASSIGQGGSPLHF. The CDR3 DNA reads as TGCGCCAGCAGCATAGGACAGGGTGGTTCACCCCTCCACTTT.

The V gene is TRBV30, the J gene TRBJ1-2; tentatively, D is TRBD1 (5 bases). The V and J ends lost 2 bases and 6 bases respectively, with 22 bases between them. Germline V gives CDR1 GTSNPN, CDR2 SVGIG (reference sequence). The CDR3 has 16 amino acids. CDR3 sequence: CAWSPRVGAPSHGYTF. The CDR3 nucleotides read TGTGCCTGGAGTCCGCGGGTTGGGGCCCCCTCCCATGGCTACACCTTC.

This chain connects TRBV18 to TRBJ2-3; TRBD1 or TRBD2 may be the D gene (6 bases each). The CDR3 consists of 15 residues. Looked up from germline, CDR1 is KGHSH and CDR2 is LQKENI. Trimming left V 3 bases short and J 3 bases short, with 13 bases between. CDR3 region: CASSPTRGGTDTQYF. As DNA, the CDR3 is TGTGCCAGCTCACCTACCAGGGGAGGTACAGATACGCAGTATTTT.

Here the CDR3 reads CASSLGRDWELFF. CDR3 bases: TGTGCCAGCAGCTTGGGGCGGGACTGGGAGCTGTTTTTT. The chain joins TRBV11-1 to TRBJ2-2; TRBD2 might be the D (6 bases). The V gene's germline CDR1 is SGHAT and CDR2 FQDESV (reference sequence). This CDR3 is 13 amino acids long. Trimming shortened V by 3 bases and J by 9 bases, and 11 bases separated the two germline ends.

V usage is TRBV9 and J usage is TRBJ2-5; possibly TRBD1 or TRBD2 for D (6 bases each). CDR1 is SGDLS and CDR2 is YYNGEE in the germline V gene. The ends were cut back, 3 bases at V and 5 bases at J, with 14 bases in the middle. This CDR3 has 14 residues. CDR3 protein: CASSGGASSETQYF. The CDR3 region has the DNA TGTGCCAGCAGCGGGGGGGCCTCTTCGGAGACCCAGTACTTC. Looking up the rest from reference TRBV9 and TRBJ2-5 gives the full variable domain: DSGVTQTPKHLITATGQRVTLRCSPRSGDLSVYWYQQSLDQGLQFLIQYYNGEERAKGNILERFSAQQFPDLHSELNLSSLELGDSALYFCASSGGASSETQYFGPGTRLLVL.

This clone was detected a few times. The chain uses TRBV28 and TRBJ1-1, with D perhaps TRBD1 (6 bases). Trimming removed 7 bases at V and 4 bases at J, with 19 bases between. The germline V gene encodes CDR1 MDHEN and CDR2 SYDVKM. The CDR3 totals 15 residues. CDR3 nucleotide sequence: TGTGCCAGCATTTCTAAAACAGGGACGGGCACTGAAGCTTTCTTT. Translating gives CASISKTGTGTEAFF.